The 15 T cell receptor beta chains given below trace back to one sample, sequenced in a study of T-cell memory formation after mild COVID-19. TCRdb re-derived calls from the 5' RACE reads in MiXCR, one entry per CDR3 protein. The data show 100,000 to 120,000 distinct CDR3 sequences, 15% to 20% seen once. Sequences were obtained from PBMCs or a T cell subset sorted from them (not recorded which). The receptors come from a man younger than 35 who had mild COVID-19 (a few samples of this study predate the infection). Cell type and time point are not known.

The chain employs TRBV12-3 or TRBV12-4 and TRBJ1-6, with 10 bases identical to TRBD1. The CDR3 length is 14 residues. The J segment lost 10 bases and the V segment lost 6 bases, leaving 6 bases of the junction unmatched. The chain's CDR3 is CASRLDRGPSPLHF. For the CDR3, the DNA is TGTGCCAGCAGACTTGACAGGGGGCCCTCACCCCTCCACTTT.

This clonotype has ten or more counts. In DNA form, the CDR3 reads TGTGCCAGCAGCCAAGATGTAGCGGGGCCGCTCACAGATACGCAGTATTTT. This gives the protein CASSQDVAGPLTDTQYF. The chain carries TRBV4-2 and TRBJ2-3; 8 nucleotides match TRBD2. Germline lookup yields CDR1 LGHNA and CDR2 YNFKEQ. The V and J ends lost 0 bases and 2 bases, in that order; junction bases with no gene match: 7. The CDR3 has 17 residues.

The sample holds a few counts of this clonotype. The rearrangement uses TRBV29-1 and TRBJ2-5; D might be TRBD1 or TRBD2, each matching 5 bases. Germline CDR1 reads SQVTM; CDR2 reads ANQGSEA. The V and J ends lost 3 bases and 5 bases respectively, with 13 bases between them. The CDR3 contains 13 residues. The CDR3 DNA reads TGCAGCGTTGACCCCGGGGCGAGGGAGACCCAGTACTTC. Translation: CSVDPGARETQYF.

The genes are TRBV7-9 and TRBJ2-7, with a tentative D call TRBD1 (6 bases). Trimming cost V 4 bases and J 3 bases, with 10 bases left between them. Per the germline V gene, CDR1 is SEHNR and CDR2 is FQNEAQ (reference sequence). The CDR3 spans 13 residues. CDR3 DNA: TGTGCCAGCAGCTCACAGGGATTCTACGAGCAGTACTTC. Its translation is CASSSQGFYEQYF.

This clonotype was seen only a few times. The chain carries TRBV6-5 and TRBJ2-5, with 7 bases identical to TRBD1. The V gene's germline CDR1 is MNHEY and CDR2 SVGAGI. V lost 10 bases to trimming and J lost 2 bases; unmatched junction nucleotides: 10. CDR3 length: 14 amino acids. CDR3: CATMDSGGQETQYF. The CDR3 coding sequence is TGTGCCACCATGGATTCAGGGGGACAAGAGACCCAGTACTTC.

This clonotype occurred a few times. Here the CDR3 reads CASSLVSSGEATDTQYF. The CDR3, as DNA: TGCGCCAGCAGCTTGGTGTCTAGCGGGGAGGCCACAGATACGCAGTATTTT. The chain joins TRBV5-1 to TRBJ2-3, with 9 bases lining up with TRBD2. CDR3 length equals 17 residues. Germline loops: CDR1 SGHRS, CDR2 YFSETQ. Losses at the gene ends were 0 bases for V and 2 bases for J; bases not matched to a gene: 7. The whole variable domain, filled in from reference TRBV5-1 and TRBJ2-3, reads KAGVTQTPRYLIKTRGQQVTLSCSPISGHRSVSWYQQTPGQGLQFLFEYFSETQRNKGNFPGRFSGRQFSNSRSEMNVSTLELGDSALYLCASSLVSSGEATDTQYFGPGTRLTVL.

The chain employs TRBV5-1 and TRBJ1-6; tentatively, D is TRBD1 (6 bases). V was shortened by 1 base and J by 9 bases, with 11 bases between the two germline ends. Germline assignment: CDR1 SGHRS and CDR2 YFSETQ. The CDR3 runs 14 residues. The CDR3 sequence is CASSLTGSRSPLHF. CDR3 nucleotides: TGCGCCAGCAGCTTGACAGGGTCTCGTTCACCCCTCCACTTT.

This clonotype was seen a few times. This chain joins TRBV5-1 and TRBJ2-3; no clear D gene. The V end was cut by 4 bases, the J end by 3 bases, with 15 bases between. Germline V gene data show CDR1 as SGHRS and CDR2 as YFSETQ. This CDR3 has 15 amino acids. Here the CDR3 reads CASSPNPATTDTQYF. The CDR3, as DNA: TGCGCCAGCAGCCCAAACCCGGCTACTACAGATACGCAGTATTTT.

The rearrangement joins TRBV20-1 to TRBJ1-5; TRBD1 matches 9 bases. The germline V gene has CDR1 DFQATT and CDR2 SNEGSKA (reference sequence). The V gene end was trimmed by 2 bases and the J gene end by 4 bases; junction bases not matched to a gene: 6. The CDR3 extends over 15 amino acids. This CDR3 reads CSARKPGQGNQPQHF. The CDR3 nucleotides are TGCAGTGCTAGAAAACCGGGACAGGGAAATCAGCCCCAGCATTTT.

The chain joins TRBV12-3 or TRBV12-4 to TRBJ1-5; D gene ambiguous. V was clipped by 9 bases and J by 4 bases, with 10 bases between them. CDR3 length equals 12 residues. The chain's CDR3 is CASYGWNQPQHF. Here the CDR3 DNA reads TGTGCCAGTTATGGGTGGAATCAGCCCCAGCATTTT.

This clonotype was observed at least ten times. The gene calls are TRBV5-1 and TRBJ2-7; 10 positions match TRBD1. This CDR3 is 13 amino acids long. The ends lost 0 bases at V and 6 bases at J; junction bases unmatched: 0. Germline V gives CDR1 SGHRS, CDR2 YFSETQ. CDR3 DNA sequence: TGCGCCAGCAGCTTGGGGGACAGGGGCGAGCAGTACTTC. Translated: CASSLGDRGEQYF.

The chain has TRBV7-9 and TRBJ1-5; D is perhaps TRBD1 (5 bases). V shed 5 bases and J shed 7 bases, with 15 bases lying between them. This CDR3 is 14 amino acids long. Germline lookup yields CDR1 SEHNR and CDR2 FQNEAQ (reference sequence). The CDR3 here is CASSRGGLEQPQHF. As DNA, the CDR3 is TGTGCCAGCAGCCGCGGGGGGTTAGAACAGCCCCAGCATTTT.

This clonotype was seen a handful of times. The gene calls are TRBV4-1 and TRBJ2-2; no firm D call. The V end was cut by 1 base, the J end by 1 base, with 4 bases between. The V gene's germline CDR1 is MGHRA and CDR2 YSYEKL. The CDR3 is 14 residues long. The CDR3 protein is CASSQAGNTGELFF. In DNA form, the CDR3 reads TGCGCCAGCAGCCAAGCTGGGAACACCGGGGAGCTGTTTTTT.

This chain uses TRBV4-3 with TRBJ2-7; 9 nucleotides agree with TRBD1. Germline lookup yields CDR1 LGHNA and CDR2 YSLEER. Trimming took 4 bases from V and 2 from J; bases not matched to a gene: 6. The CDR3 is 15 residues long. CDR3 in amino acids: CASSPGDRDTYEQYV. The CDR3, as DNA: TGCGCCAGCAGCCCAGGGGACAGGGACACCTACGAGCAGTACGTC.

This chain links TRBV12-3 or TRBV12-4 with TRBJ2-1; TRBD1 is a possible D gene (6 bases). The CDR3 has 17 amino acids. Deletions cut 0 bases from V and 0 bases from J, with 12 bases between. CDR3 nucleotide sequence: TGTGCCAGCAGTTTAGCGGCCCAGGGGAGCTCCTACAATGAGCAGTTCTTC. It codes for CASSLAAQGSSYNEQFF.